This is a list of T cell receptor beta chains from one sample in a study of blood T cells in healthy people across ages. TCRdb passed the 5' RACE reads through MiXCR, listing each CDR3 protein once. The repertoire holds 850,000 to 1,000,000 distinct CDR3 sequences, with 48% as singletons. The source material was blood. These receptors all come from a man aged 30 to 45 in good health. CDR3s include the opening cysteine and the closing phenylalanine or tryptophan. Fields, in order: J gene, D gene, V gene, CDR3 length, clone size, CDR3 protein, CDR3 DNA. A D gene is named only where the DNA matches it firmly. Expanded clones get a size class; other rows say once, few or many, or leave the size out.

>TRBJ2-7|-|TRBV20-1|13|few
CSAGDDYSYEQYF
TGCAGTGCTGGCGACGACTACTCCTACGAGCAGTACTTC
>TRBJ1-2|-|TRBV10-2|12|once
CASRVGGRGYTF
TGCGCCAGCAGGGTGGGGGGTCGGGGCTACACCTTC
>TRBJ2-1|TRBD2|TRBV5-5|14|-
CASSPGLAANEQFF
TGTGCCAGCAGCCCGGGACTAGCGGCCAATGAGCAGTTCTTC
>TRBJ2-1|-|TRBV7-2|15|few
CASSLYRSSYNEQFF
TGTGCCAGCAGCTTATACAGGAGCTCCTACAATGAGCAGTTCTTC
>TRBJ1-5|-|TRBV12-3/TRBV12-4|14|once
CASGLRGEVQPQHF
TGTGCCAGCGGACTCAGGGGTGAGGTTCAGCCCCAGCATTTT
>TRBJ2-3|-|TRBV25-1|13|-
CASRHGGTDTQYF
TGTGCCAGCCGACACGGGGGCACAGATACGCAGTATTTT
>TRBJ1-2|-|TRBV11-2|13|-
CASSVVGGRGYTF
TGTGCCAGCAGCGTCGTAGGAGGCCGAGGCTACACCTTC
>TRBJ2-7|TRBD1|TRBV6-8|17|-
CASSQYALGQADHEQYF
TGTGCCAGCAGTCAATACGCTCTCGGACAGGCAGATCACGAGCAGTACTTC
>TRBJ2-7|-|TRBV3-1|15|-
CASSQAPTSFYEQYF
TGTGCCAGCAGCCAAGCCCCCACTAGCTTCTACGAGCAGTACTTC
>TRBJ1-1|-|TRBV20-1|10|few
CSARVGRAFF
TGCAGTGCTAGAGTCGGTCGGGCTTTCTTT
>TRBJ1-5|TRBD1|TRBV27|17|-
CASSSTGNRGSNQPQHF
TGTGCCAGCAGTTCCACGGGGAACAGGGGTAGCAATCAGCCCCAGCATTTT
>TRBJ1-2|-|TRBV14|14|-
CASSHPPAGYGYTF
TGTGCCAGCAGCCACCCACCGGCGGGCTATGGCTACACCTTC
>TRBJ2-7|-|TRBV20-1|13|-
CSARVPPVDEQYF
TGCAGTGCTAGAGTCCCACCGGTCGACGAGCAGTACTTC
>TRBJ1-2|-|TRBV7-2|15|-
CASSLSYGGFAGYTF
TGTGCCAGCAGCTTATCATACGGGGGATTCGCTGGCTACACCTTC
>TRBJ2-3|-|TRBV6-4|14|few
CASSEGRGGDTQYF
TGTGCCAGCAGTGAGGGCAGGGGAGGAGATACGCAGTATTTT
>TRBJ1-2|-|TRBV6-2/TRBV6-3|13|-
CASRETGQDGYTF
TGTGCCAGCAGAGAGACAGGTCAGGATGGCTACACCTTC